The 2 T cell receptor beta chains in this list originate from one sample, sequenced in a study of control samples from healthy donors and cancer patients. Profiled with immunoSEQ multiplex PCR; TCRdb holds only in-frame clones, not every one. This table holds approximately 100,000 clones, roughly 91% found once. The sample comprised PBMCs. The receptors were sampled from a man aged 55 to 70 with lung cancer.

The chain uses TRBV5-6 and TRBJ2-1; no reliable D call. Germline CDR1 is SGHDT and CDR2 is YYEEEE. This CDR3 has 13 residues. Deletions cut 2 bases from V and 7 bases from J, with 10 bases between. The CDR3 protein is CASSLFFANEQFF. DNA for the CDR3: TGTGCCAGCAGCTTATTTTTTGCGAATGAGCAGTTCTTC.

The rearrangement uses TRBV7-8 and TRBJ1-5; D not certain. This CDR3 region has 13 residues. CDR1 is SGHVS and CDR2 is FQNEAQ in the germline V gene. V lost 1 base and J 4 bases, leaving 5 bases between the germline ends. As DNA, the CDR3 is TGTGCCAGCAGCTTAGTAAGTAATCAGCCCCAGCATTTT. It codes for CASSLVSNQPQHF.